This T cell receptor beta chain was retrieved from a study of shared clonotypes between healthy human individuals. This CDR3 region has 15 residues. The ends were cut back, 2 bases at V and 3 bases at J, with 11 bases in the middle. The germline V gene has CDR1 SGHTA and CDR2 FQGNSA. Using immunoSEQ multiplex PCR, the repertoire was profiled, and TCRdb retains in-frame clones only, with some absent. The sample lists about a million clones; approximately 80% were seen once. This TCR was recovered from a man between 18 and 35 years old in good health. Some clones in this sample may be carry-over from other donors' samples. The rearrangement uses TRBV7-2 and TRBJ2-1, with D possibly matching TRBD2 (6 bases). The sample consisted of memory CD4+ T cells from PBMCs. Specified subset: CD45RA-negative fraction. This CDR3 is CASSLFGLLYNEQFF. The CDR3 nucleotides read TGTGCCAGCAGCTTATTCGGACTACTCTACAATGAGCAGTTCTTC.